The entry below describes one TCR beta chain. Germline CDR1 is LGHNT and CDR2 is FRNRAP. The CDR3 is made up of 15 amino acids. Trimming left V 1 base short and J 1 base short, with 10 bases between. TCRdb re-called the RT-PCR reads with MiXCR, one entry per CDR3 protein. The sample lists about 700,000 distinct CDR3 sequences; 14% were seen once. The J gene is TRBJ2-5, the V gene TRBV12-5; D perhaps matches TRBD1 (5 bases). Sequencing was done on a sample of memory CD4+ T cells from blood. This receptor was taken from a female donor in good health, serving as a healthy control. The CDR3 nucleotides are TGTGCTAGTGGTTTGGGGGCGACAGTCCAAGAGACCCAGTACTTC. It codes for CASGLGATVQETQYF.